This T cell receptor (beta chain) is drawn from a study of CD8 T cells in ankylosing spondylitis. Germline V CDR1 and CDR2: SGHRS, YFSETQ. V lost 6 bases to trimming and J lost 0 bases, with 12 bases between them. The length of the CDR3 is 14 residues. This clonotype was seen more than once but under ten times. Its matching antigen is unknown. Study-wide results and limits: Past research had described some motif variants in reactive arthritis synovial fluid and blood. Blood from ankylosing spondylitis patients appeared to carry a characteristic roughly eight-variant TCR beta motif. Disease-linked clones bore a CD8+ phenotype and were relatively rare in peripheral blood.

Making use of molecular barcodes, quantitative 5'-RACE generated TCR beta libraries. TCRdb processed the 5' RACE reads anew with MiXCR; each CDR3 protein has one entry. The sample has 750,000 to 850,000 distinct CDR3 sequences; about an eighth are singletons. Sequenced material: blood, either unsorted or a sorted T cell fraction (not recorded which). This rearrangement joins TRBV5-1 to TRBJ1-1, with D uncertain. This TCR was recovered from a male donor with ankylosing spondylitis. CDR3 loop: CASNRWTMNTEAFF. The DNA of the CDR3 is TGCGCCAGCAATCGGTGGACCATGAACACTGAAGCTTTCTTT.